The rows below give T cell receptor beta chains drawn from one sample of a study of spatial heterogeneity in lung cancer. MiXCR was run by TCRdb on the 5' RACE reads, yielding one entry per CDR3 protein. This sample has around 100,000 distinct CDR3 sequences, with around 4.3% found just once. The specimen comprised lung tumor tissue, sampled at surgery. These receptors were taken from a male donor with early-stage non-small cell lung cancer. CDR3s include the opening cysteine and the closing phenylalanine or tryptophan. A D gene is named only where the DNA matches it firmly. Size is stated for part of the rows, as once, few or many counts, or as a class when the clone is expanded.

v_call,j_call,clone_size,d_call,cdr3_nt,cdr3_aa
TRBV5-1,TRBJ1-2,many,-,TGCGCCAGCAGTTGGCAGGGCTATGGCTACACCTTC,CASSWQGYGYTF
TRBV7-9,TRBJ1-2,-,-,TGTGCCAGCAGCATCGACAGGCCCCACACCTTC,CASSIDRPHTF
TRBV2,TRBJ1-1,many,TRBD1,TGTGCCAGCAGTGAGACAGGGGTGAACACTGAAGCTTTCTTT,CASSETGVNTEAFF
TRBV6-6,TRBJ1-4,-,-,TGTGCCAGCAGTTACTCGTCAGTAACTAATGAAAAACTGTTTTTT,CASSYSSVTNEKLFF
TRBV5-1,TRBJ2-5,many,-,TGCGCCAGCAGCTCGGATAGCGCCATAGAGACCCAGTACTTC,CASSSDSAIETQYF
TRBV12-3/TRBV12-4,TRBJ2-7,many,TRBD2,TGTGCCAGCAGACTTAGCGGGAGTTACGAGCAGTACTTC,CASRLSGSYEQYF
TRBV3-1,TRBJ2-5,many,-,TGTGCCAGCAGCCAACCAGGGGCCGAGACCCAGTACTTC,CASSQPGAETQYF
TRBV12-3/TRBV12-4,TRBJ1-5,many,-,TGTGCCAGCAGTCCCAATAATCAGCCCCAGCATTTT,CASSPNNQPQHF
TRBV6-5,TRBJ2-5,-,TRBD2,TGTGCCAGCAGTTTAATAGCGGGAAACCAAGAGACCCAGTACTTC,CASSLIAGNQETQYF
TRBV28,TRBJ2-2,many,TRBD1,TGTGCCAGCAGTTCACGGGACAGGGGTTTAGGCGGGGAGCTGTTTTTT,CASSSRDRGLGGELFF
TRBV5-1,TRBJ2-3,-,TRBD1,TGCGCCAGCAGCCGGACAGGGGGGGCCTCGGAGGCGCAGTATTTT,CASSRTGGASEAQYF
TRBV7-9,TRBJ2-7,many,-,TGTGCCAGCAGCCTGGACGGGAGTATCGAGCAGTACTTC,CASSLDGSIEQYF
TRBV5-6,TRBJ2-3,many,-,TGTGCCAGCAGCTCGACGATAACAGATACGCAGTATTTT,CASSSTITDTQYF
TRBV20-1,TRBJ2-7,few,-,TGCAGTGCCGTGGGGGGTAAACGGGACGAGCAGTACTTC,CSAVGGKRDEQYF
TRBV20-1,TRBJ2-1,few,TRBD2,TGCAGTGCTCCGCCTAGCGGGAGCTACAATGAGCAGTTCTTC,CSAPPSGSYNEQFF
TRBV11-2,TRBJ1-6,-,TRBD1,TGTGCCAGCAGCCCCTGGACAGGCGGGGCGGGTTCACCCCTCCACTTT,CASSPWTGGAGSPLHF
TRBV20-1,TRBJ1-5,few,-,TGCAGTGCCCTGCTGGGTTCTAATCAGCCCCAGCATTTT,CSALLGSNQPQHF
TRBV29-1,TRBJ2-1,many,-,TGCAGCGTGGGTCTAGCAATCAAAATGAATGAGCAGTTCTTC,CSVGLAIKMNEQFF
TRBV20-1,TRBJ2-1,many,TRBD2,TGCAGTGCTTCCTCTAGCGGCAATGAGCAGTTCTTC,CSASSSGNEQFF
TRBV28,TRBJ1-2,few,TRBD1,TGTGCCAGCAGTTCCCCTGGGACAGGGGGCGCGTATGGCTACACCTTC,CASSSPGTGGAYGYTF
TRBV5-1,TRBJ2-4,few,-,TGCGCCAGCAGCTTGGGAGACGGCGGGGCCATTCGCCTGATTCAGTACTTC,CASSLGDGGAIRLIQYF
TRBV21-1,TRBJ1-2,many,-,TGTGCCAGCAGACCCGACAGGGGGGATTTCTATGGCTACACCTTC,CASRPDRGDFYGYTF
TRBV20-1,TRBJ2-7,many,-,TGCAGTGCTAGAGGGGAACTTTTAAACTACGAGCAGTACTTC,CSARGELLNYEQYF
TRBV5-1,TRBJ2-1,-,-,TGCGCCAGCAGCTGGGGGCAAGACTACAATGAGCAGTTCTTC,CASSWGQDYNEQFF
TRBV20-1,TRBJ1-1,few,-,TGCAGTGCTAGAGACCCTATCACGGGGAACACTGAAGCTTTCTTT,CSARDPITGNTEAFF